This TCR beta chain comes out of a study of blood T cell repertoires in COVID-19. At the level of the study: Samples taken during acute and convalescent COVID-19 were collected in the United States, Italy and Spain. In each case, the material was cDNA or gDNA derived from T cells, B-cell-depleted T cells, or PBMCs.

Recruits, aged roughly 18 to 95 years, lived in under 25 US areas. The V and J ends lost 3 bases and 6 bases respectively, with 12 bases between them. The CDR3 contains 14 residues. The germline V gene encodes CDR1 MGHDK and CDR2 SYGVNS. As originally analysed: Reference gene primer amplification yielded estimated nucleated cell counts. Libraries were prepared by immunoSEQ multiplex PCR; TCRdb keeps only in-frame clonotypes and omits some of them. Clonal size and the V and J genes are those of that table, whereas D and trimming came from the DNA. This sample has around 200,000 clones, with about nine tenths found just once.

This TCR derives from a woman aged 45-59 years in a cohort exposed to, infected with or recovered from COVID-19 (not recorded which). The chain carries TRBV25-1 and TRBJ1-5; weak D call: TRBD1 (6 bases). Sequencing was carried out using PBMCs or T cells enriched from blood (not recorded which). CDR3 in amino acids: CASSDYRAGQPQHF. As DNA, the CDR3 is TGTGCCAGCAGTGACTACAGGGCTGGTCAGCCCCAGCATTTT.